Each of the 25 T cell receptor beta chains below was sequenced from the same sample in a study of STAT5B mutations in CD4+ large granular lymphocyte leukemia (dated by TCRdb to between 2020 and 2023). The method was the immunoSEQ multiplex PCR assay. The source is immuneACCESS, and TCRdb retained only in-frame sequences with V and J called. Part of the clones is not carried over; for the studies checked, unresolved V genes explain less than half of this, and the remainder is unexplained. For this sample the table gives about 23,000 clones, of which about 80% were detected only once. The top ten clones comprise about 0.41% of the sample. Sequencing used CD4+ T cells from blood buffy coats. The source of these receptors is a human donor in good health.

The chain employs TRBV30 and TRBJ1-6, with D unresolved. Looked up from germline, CDR1 is GTSNPN and CDR2 is SVGIG (reference sequence). The CDR3 covers 14 residues. V was trimmed by 0 bases and J by 8 bases, leaving 11 bases between them. The CDR3 coding sequence is TGTGCCTGGAGTGTAGGTGCGGCCTATTCACCCCTCCACTTT. It specifies CAWSVGAAYSPLHF. Drawing the rest from reference TRBV30 and TRBJ1-6, the complete variable domain is SQTIHQWPATLVQPVGSPLSLECTVEGTSNPNLYWYRQAAGRGLQLLFYSVGIGQISSEVPQNLSASRPQDRQFILSSKKLLLSDSGFYLCAWSVGAAYSPLHFGNGTRLTVT.

The chain carries TRBV7-8 and TRBJ2-5; 9 bases map to TRBD2. The end of the DNA fits TRBJ2-7 better, so the J call may be wrong. CDR1 and CDR2 (germline): SGHVS, FQNEAQ. The CDR3 contains 16 residues. The CDR3 sequence is CASSALGAGGSYEQYF. The DNA for the CDR3 is TGTGCCAGCAGCGCCTTAGGTGCGGGGGGGTCCTACGAGCAGTACTTC.

The V and J genes are TRBV11-3 and TRBJ2-1; 7 bases are a match to TRBD2. The CDR3 has 16 amino acids. Germline CDR1 reads SGHNT; CDR2 reads YENEEA. V shed 1 base and J 7 bases; nucleotides not matched to a gene: 10. CDR3 residues: CASSLGTSSGRNEQFF. The CDR3, as DNA: TGTGCCAGCAGCTTAGGTACGAGCTCCGGGAGGAATGAGCAGTTCTTC.

The V and J genes are TRBV11-3 and TRBJ2-1; no reliable D call. Trimming pared 5 bases from V and 1 base from J, leaving 12 bases between. The CDR3 contains 15 residues. Looked up from germline, CDR1 is SGHNT and CDR2 is YENEEA. The CDR3 reads CASSLDWGSYNEQFF. DNA of the CDR3: TGTGCCAGCAGCCTCGATTGGGGATCCTACAATGAGCAGTTCTTC.

V and J are TRBV5-1 and TRBJ2-2, with D possibly matching TRBD1 (5 bases). CDR1 SGHRS and CDR2 YFSETQ come from the germline V gene. Trimming pared 2 bases from V and 2 bases from J, leaving 10 bases between. The CDR3 consists of 15 residues. The CDR3 spells CASSFQGANTGELFF. CDR3 bases: TGCGCCAGCAGCTTTCAGGGCGCAAACACCGGGGAGCTGTTTTTT.

The rearrangement uses TRBV6-5 and TRBJ2-1; TRBD2 matches 11 bases. Germline CDR1 is MNHEY and CDR2 is SVGAGI. This CDR3 is 15 amino acids long. V was pared by 6 bases and J by 10 bases, with 11 bases of the junction left unmatched. The DNA of the CDR3 is TGTGCCAGCAGCCGGACTAGCGGGCCGGCAGGCGAGCAGTTCTTC. Its protein product is CASSRTSGPAGEQFF.

V and J are TRBV18 and TRBJ2-3, with TRBD2 matching 9 bases. The germline V gene encodes CDR1 KGHSH and CDR2 LQKENI. The CDR3 runs 13 residues. Trimming took 4 bases from V and 4 from J; bases not matched to a gene: 0. The CDR3 DNA reads as TGTGCCAGCTCACTAGCGGGAGCAGATACGCAGTATTTT. Amino acid sequence: CASSLAGADTQYF. Full variable domain (rest looked up from reference TRBV18 and TRBJ2-3): NAGVMQNPRHLVRRRGQEARLRCSPMKGHSHVYWYRQLPEEGLKFMVYLQKENIIDESGMPKERFSAEFPKEGPSILRIQQVVRGDSAAYFCASSLAGADTQYFGPGTRLTVL.

The gene calls are TRBV11-3 and TRBJ2-5, with unresolved D. V lost 4 bases and J 1 base, leaving 1 base between the germline ends. This CDR3 comprises 11 residues. Germline-derived CDR1 and CDR2 are SGHNT and YENEEA. The DNA of the CDR3 is TGTGCCAGCAGCTCCCAAGAGACCCAGTACTTC. This translates into CASSSQETQYF.

About this clone: An end of the junction does not agree with germline; a read error may underlie this. This chain uses TRBV7-8 with TRBJ2-1; D is possibly TRBD1 or TRBD2 (5 bases each). There are 16 residues in the CDR3. Germline CDR1 reads SGHVS; CDR2 reads FQNEAQ. CDR3 DNA sequence: TGTGCCAGCAGCCGATCGGGGACCTACTCCCACAATGAGCAGTTCTTC. Translating gives CASSRSGTYSHNEQFF.

This clone was observed a handful of times. This chain connects TRBV29-1 to TRBJ1-1; no clear D. Germline CDR1 reads SQVTM; CDR2 reads ANQGSEA. V lost 3 bases, J lost 4 bases, and 12 bases lay in between. The CDR3 covers 13 residues. The CDR3 DNA is TGCAGCGTTGAGCGGCAGGCGGCCACTGAAGCTTTCTTT. As protein: CSVERQAATEAFF.

This sequence joins TRBV18 and TRBJ2-7, with 13 nucleotides matching TRBD2. V lost 2 bases, J lost 3 bases, and 4 bases stayed unmatched. The CDR3 has 16 amino acids. Germline V CDR1 and CDR2: KGHSH, LQKENI. CDR3 region: CASSPSGTSGVYEQYF. Written as DNA, the CDR3 is TGTGCCAGCTCACCATCCGGGACTAGCGGGGTCTACGAGCAGTACTTC.

The chain has TRBV6-6 and TRBJ1-1; 10 bases are shared with TRBD1. The V gene's germline CDR1 is MNHNY and CDR2 SVGAGI (reference sequence). With 5 bases clipped from V and 9 bases from J, the junction kept 12 bases outside the gene matches. The CDR3 runs to 15 residues. This chain's CDR3 is CASSPEGTGEYQAFF. In nucleotides, the CDR3 is TGTGCCAGCAGTCCTGAAGGGACAGGGGAGTACCAAGCTTTCTTT.

This chain links TRBV19 with TRBJ2-2; D remains ambiguous. The CDR3 contains 13 residues. V gave up 3 bases and J gave up 5 bases, with 7 bases separating them. Germline V lookup: CDR1 LNHDA, CDR2 SQIVND (reference sequence). CDR3 region: CASSIPGTGELFF. CDR3 DNA: TGTGCCAGTAGTATTCCTGGGACCGGGGAGCTGTTTTTT.

The chain is built from TRBV6-5 and TRBJ2-5; D might be TRBD1 (6 bases). V lost 4 bases and J lost 7, with 13 bases in between. Germline CDR1 and CDR2: MNHEY and SVGAGI. The CDR3 has 13 residues. CDR3 DNA: TGTGCCAGCAGTTCCAGGGGATACGGGACCCAGTACTTC. Translating it yields CASSSRGYGTQYF.

The chain uses TRBV19 and TRBJ1-5; 9 bases are shared with TRBD1. The V gene's germline CDR1 is LNHDA and CDR2 SQIVND (reference sequence). The CDR3 is made up of 14 amino acids. The V gene end was trimmed by 6 bases and the J gene end by 7 bases; junction bases not matched to a gene: 7. In nucleotides, the CDR3 is TGTGCCAGTAGGGACAGGGGCGAAGGGCAGCCCCAGCATTTT. Protein sequence: CASRDRGEGQPQHF.

Written as DNA, the CDR3 is TGTGCCAGCAGCCGGCGGGGGACCTACGAGCAGTACTTC. Amino acid sequence: CASSRRGTYEQYF. The rearrangement uses TRBV7-8 and TRBJ2-7; 7 bases line up with TRBD2. The CDR3 runs to 13 residues. V was clipped by 5 bases and J by 2 bases; unmatched bases: 3. Germline V gives CDR1 SGHVS, CDR2 FQNEAQ.

The chain carries TRBV10-3 and TRBJ2-3; 9 bases are shared with TRBD2. CDR1 is ENHRY, CDR2 SYGVKD, per germline. With 10 bases clipped from V and 4 bases from J, the junction kept 12 bases outside the gene matches. This CDR3 spans 15 amino acids. The CDR3 bases are TGTGCCACACGACCTGGCGGGAGGGAGGCAGATACGCAGTATTTT. Its protein product is CATRPGGREADTQYF.

The V and J genes are TRBV30 and TRBJ1-1, with no clear D. CDR3 size: 12 residues. The V end was cut by 3 bases, the J end by 1 base, with 6 bases between. Per germline, CDR1 GTSNPN and CDR2 SVGIG (reference sequence). The CDR3 region has the DNA TGTGCCTGGAGGGGGTCGAACACTGAAGCTTTCTTT. Its translation is CAWRGSNTEAFF.

The V gene is TRBV4-1, the J gene TRBJ2-3; TRBD2 matches 7 bases. Germline lookup yields CDR1 MGHRA and CDR2 YSYEKL. CDR3 length equals 15 residues. The V gene end was trimmed by 4 bases and the J gene end by 6 bases; junction bases not matched to a gene: 10. CDR3 loop: CASSPVTSSRDTQYF. CDR3 DNA: TGCGCCAGCAGCCCCGTGACTAGCTCGCGTGATACGCAGTATTTT.

This chain uses TRBV19 with TRBJ1-5, with no clear D. V lost 3 bases and J lost 2, with 5 bases in between. Germline loops: CDR1 LNHDA, CDR2 SQIVND (reference sequence). The CDR3 has 13 amino acids. The CDR3: CASSMMGNQPQHF. The DNA of the CDR3 is TGTGCCAGTAGTATGATGGGCAATCAGCCCCAGCATTTT.

The chain recombines TRBV2 with TRBJ1-3; tentatively, D is TRBD1 (6 bases). Trimming pared 5 bases from V and 4 bases from J, leaving 9 bases between. This CDR3 is 13 amino acids long. In germline, CDR1 is SNHLY, CDR2 FYNNEI. The CDR3 DNA reads as TGTGCCAGCAGTTCCGGACAGGGAAACACCATATATTTT. This codes for CASSSGQGNTIYF.

This rearrangement joins TRBV6-5 to TRBJ1-1, with a possible D match to TRBD1 (5 bases). Germline CDR1 MNHEY, CDR2 SVGAGI. V was trimmed by 6 bases and J by 5 bases, leaving 19 bases between them. This CDR3 has 15 residues. The chain's CDR3 is CASRSPGGGETEAFF. Here the CDR3 DNA reads TGTGCCAGCAGAAGCCCGGGGGGGGGAGAGACTGAAGCTTTCTTT.

This chain uses TRBV21-1 with TRBJ2-6; TRBD1, the D gene given by the table, was not confirmed from the DNA. TRBV21-1 is listed as a pseudogene. The CDR3 has 18 amino acids. The DNA of the CDR3 is TGTGCCAGCAGCATAAGGACAGCAGAAGGCTCTGGGGCCAACGTCCTGACTTTC. Its translation: CASSIRTAEGSGANVLTF.

The V call is TRBV7-9, the J call TRBJ1-3, with D hard to call. V was pared by 6 bases and J by 0 bases, with 6 bases between. The CDR3 has 13 residues. Germline V CDR1 and CDR2: SEHNR, FQNEAQ (reference sequence). The CDR3 sequence: CASSFTSGNTIYF. The CDR3 DNA reads as TGTGCCAGCAGTTTTACCTCTGGAAACACCATATATTTT.

The CDR3 loop reads CASSPLTGQGFTEAFF. CDR3 DNA sequence: TGTGCCAGCTCACCGCTGACGGGACAGGGTTTCACTGAAGCTTTCTTT. The chain recombines TRBV18 with TRBJ1-1; 9 positions agree with TRBD1. The CDR3 covers 16 residues. The trim removed 3 bases at V and 4 bases at J, leaving 9 bases unmatched. Germline loops: CDR1 KGHSH, CDR2 LQKENI.